This entry is about one T cell receptor beta chain. Antigen unknown. This record belongs to a study of cytomegalovirus exposure and HLA in healthy donors. General study points: Owing to their indistinguishability, certain V segments, notably TRBV6-2 and TRBV6-3, were excluded. An analysis was carried out later, and it reportedly showed fewer N-insertions in an Asian-associated ancestry cluster than the roughly 670-donor mean.

Germline V gene lookup returns CDR1 GTSNPN and CDR2 SVGIG (reference sequence). Trimming removed 5 bases at V and 9 bases at J, with 17 bases between. The CDR3 has 13 residues. With 60 Vbeta and 13 Jbeta primers, the PCR was carried out. The repertoire was sequenced with immunoSEQ multiplex PCR; TCRdb's copy has only in-frame clones and lacks some. Counted here are 100,000 to 150,000 clones, roughly 80% occurring once; the ten biggest clones make up roughly 1.2%. As for the donors, each was a healthy bone marrow donor. The TCR originated in a boy under 18 in good health and CMV-seronegative. The sequencing input was PBMCs. The rearrangement links TRBV30 to TRBJ1-3; TRBD1 is a possible D gene (6 bases). CDR3 region: CAWGGPRGSTIYF. DNA for the CDR3: TGTGCCTGGGGGGGCCCCCGAGGCAGCACCATATATTTT.